Shown below are 10 T cell receptor beta chains from a single sample sequenced in a study of blood T cell repertoires in COVID-19. Repertoires were generated with immunoSEQ multiplex PCR, while TCRdb's copy carries only in-frame clones and drops some. The sample records 150,000 to 200,000 clones, roughly 80% being singletons. The source material was peripheral blood. Receptors were obtained from a man in his 70s with acute or convalescent COVID-19.

The J gene is TRBJ2-7, the V gene TRBV5-4; D is possibly TRBD2 (7 bases). The ends were cut back, 0 bases at V and 2 bases at J, with 12 bases in the middle. In germline, CDR1 is SGHNT, CDR2 YYREEE (reference sequence). CDR3 size: 15 residues. CDR3 residues: CASSLGAGATYEQYF. The CDR3 DNA follows: TGTGCCAGCAGCTTGGGCGCGGGGGCCACCTACGAGCAGTACTTC.

The chain uses TRBV6-4 and TRBJ1-2; tentative D call: TRBD1 (6 bases). The germline V gene encodes CDR1 MRHNA and CDR2 SNTAGT. V lost 4 bases and J 8 bases, leaving 14 bases between the germline ends. CDR3 length equals 13 residues. CDR3: CASSGTGRDGYTF. For the CDR3, the DNA is TGTGCCAGCAGTGGTACAGGGCGTGACGGCTACACCTTC.

V gene TRBV27 combines with J gene TRBJ1-1; 7 nucleotides align to TRBD1. This CDR3 contains 15 residues. The J segment lost 3 bases and the V segment lost 11 bases, leaving 15 bases of the junction unmatched. Germline loops: CDR1 MNHEY, CDR2 SMNVEV (reference sequence). In DNA, the CDR3 is TGTGCCTTTTTCTTGAGACAGGGAGTCGACACTGAAGCTTTCTTT. This codes for CAFFLRQGVDTEAFF.

Comments on this clone: Different DNA sequences within this sample yield the same CDR3. This rearrangement joins TRBV25-1 to TRBJ2-3; D remains unclear. Trimming removed 3 bases at V and 4 bases at J, with 5 bases between. CDR3 size: 12 residues. Germline V lookup: CDR1 MGHDK, CDR2 SYGVNS. The CDR3 here is CASSDLADTQYF. The CDR3 DNA follows: TGTGCCAGCAGTGACCTAGCAGATACGCAGTATTTT.

This chain uses TRBV10-1 with TRBJ2-2, with D maybe TRBD2 (5 bases). This CDR3 has 14 residues. Deletions cut 7 bases from V and 0 bases from J, with 9 bases between. Germline V gene lookup returns CDR1 WNHNN and CDR2 SYGVQD (reference sequence). The CDR3 spells CASKGGPNTGELFF. Written as DNA, the CDR3 is TGCGCCAGCAAGGGCGGGCCGAACACCGGGGAGCTGTTTTTT.

The V call is TRBV3-1 (or the pseudogene TRBV3-2), the J call TRBJ1-3; possibly TRBD1 for D (5 bases). The CDR3 consists of 14 residues. The germline V gene encodes CDR1 LGHDT and CDR2 YNNKEL (reference sequence). Deletions cut 3 bases from V and 2 bases from J, with 8 bases between. Here the CDR3 DNA reads TGTGCCAGCAGCCAGGGGCGAGCTGGAAACACCATATATTTT. It is translated as CASSQGRAGNTIYF.

V is TRBV2 and J is TRBJ1-2, with TRBD1 matching over 8 bases. Germline V gene sequence: CDR1 SNHLY, CDR2 FYNNEI. Trimming took 10 bases from V and 2 from J; bases not matched to a gene: 12. This CDR3 is built from 15 residues. DNA of the CDR3: TGTGCCATCTTCTTGGACAGGGCCCACAACTATGGCTACACCTTC. Translated: CAIFLDRAHNYGYTF.

The chain carries TRBV5-8 and TRBJ2-5; D is ambiguous. This CDR3 has 13 residues. Trimming shortened V by 1 base and J by 2 bases, and 6 bases separated the two germline ends. Germline V CDR1 and CDR2: SGHTS, YDEGEE. The CDR3 here is CASSLTAQETQYF. The CDR3 DNA sequence: TGTGCCAGCAGCTTGACAGCACAAGAGACCCAGTACTTC.

The chain links TRBV6-5 to TRBJ1-6; D is unclear. This CDR3 is built from 15 residues. Between the trimmed V and J ends, which lost 6 bases and 0 bases, there was a span of 9 bases. CDR1 MNHEY and CDR2 SVGAGI come from the germline V gene. CDR3 nucleotides: TGTGCCAGCAGGCCCGATAGCTCCTATAATTCACCCCTCCACTTT. This codes for CASRPDSSYNSPLHF.

This chain connects TRBV6-5 to TRBJ1-1; 8 bases fit TRBD1. Losses at the gene ends were 4 bases for V and 3 bases for J; bases not matched to a gene: 7. CDR1 and CDR2 from the germline V gene are MNHEY and SVGAGI. The CDR3 extends over 15 amino acids. The chain's CDR3 is CASSSTGGKYTEAFF. CDR3 DNA: TGTGCCAGCAGTTCAACAGGGGGGAAGTACACTGAAGCTTTCTTT.